Each of the 8 T cell receptor beta chains below was sequenced from the same sample in a study of immune reconstitution after stem cell transplant in scleroderma (dated by TCRdb to about 2017). Library method: RT-PCR. Sequencing took place on an Illumina MiSeq. Through fastp at Q25 and MiXCR, TCRdb rebuilt clones from the public reads, retaining in-frame beta chains. Under each unique CDR3 protein, matching rows form one entry showing the most common genes and DNA. This sample holds roughly 2,800 distinct CDR3 sequences; 3.6% were observed only once. Together, the top ten hold approximately 3.3% of the sample. Sampling took place before or after autologous hematopoietic stem cell transplantation (not recorded which). The receptors shown here come from a human donor with systemic sclerosis.

Only a few counts were recorded for this clonotype. A much larger clone lies a single base off, so this may be a read error. V and J are TRBV6-5 and TRBJ2-2, with D perhaps TRBD2 (6 bases). The CDR3 covers 16 residues. Trimming cost V 2 bases and J 1 base, with 11 bases left between them. Germline V gene data show CDR1 as MNHEY and CDR2 as SVGAGI. The CDR3 region is CASSYAIAVNTGELFF. DNA for the CDR3: TGTGCCAGCAGTTACGCGATAGCGGTGAACACCGGGGAGCTGTTTTTT.

By frequency in the sample, this clonotype is medium-sized. The chain combines TRBV29-1 with TRBJ2-1; D may be TRBD1 (5 bases). Germline V lookup: CDR1 SQVTM, CDR2 ANQGSEA. Trimming left V 3 bases short and J 3 bases short, with 9 bases between. The CDR3 length is 13 residues. The CDR3 nucleotides are TGCAGCGTTGAGTCAGGGCTCTACAATGAGCAGTTCTTC. Its protein is CSVESGLYNEQFF.

This clonotype is categorized as medium-sized. The chain couples TRBV3-1 to TRBJ2-1; 8 positions agree with TRBD1. J gave up 7 bases and V 0 bases, and 5 bases lay outside the gene matches. This CDR3 is 15 amino acids long. Germline loops: CDR1 LGHDT, CDR2 YNNKEL (reference sequence). CDR3 in amino acids: CASSQDQGAWNEQFF. CDR3 DNA sequence: TGTGCCAGCAGCCAAGATCAGGGGGCTTGGAATGAGCAGTTCTTC.

By share, this clonotype ranks as medium-sized. The chain carries TRBV6-5 and TRBJ1-1; TRBD1 matches 12 bases. The germline gives CDR1 MNHEY, CDR2 SVGAGI. This CDR3 region has 19 residues. Trimming removed 2 bases from V and 4 bases from J; junction bases left unmatched: 14. CDR3 in amino acids: CASSYLTGTGGSGVTEAFF. As DNA, the CDR3 is TGTGCCAGCAGTTACCTCACCGGGACAGGGGGCTCGGGTGTCACTGAAGCTTTCTTT.

In its sample, this clonotype is medium-sized. V and J are TRBV5-1 and TRBJ1-6; D unclear. Per the germline V gene, CDR1 is SGHRS and CDR2 is YFSETQ. The CDR3 is made up of 15 amino acids. Trimming cost V 0 bases and J 7 bases, with 11 bases left between them. CDR3 protein: CASSLEGYKNSPLHF. The CDR3 DNA reads TGCGCCAGCAGCTTGGAAGGGTATAAGAATTCACCCCTCCACTTT.

This clonotype is deemed medium-sized. V gene TRBV7-2 combines with J gene TRBJ2-7; unclear D gene. Per the germline V gene, CDR1 is SGHTA and CDR2 is FQGNSA. Trimming removed 1 base at V and 7 bases at J, with 8 bases between. This CDR3 region has 12 residues. CDR3 bases: TGTGCCAGCAGCTTAGAACGGTGGGAGCAGTACTTC. Translating it yields CASSLERWEQYF.

This clonotype is classed as medium-sized. The chain recombines TRBV27 with TRBJ2-5, with D unclear. V lost 7 bases, J lost 0 bases, and 18 bases lay in between. Germline V gene data show CDR1 as MNHEY and CDR2 as SMNVEV (reference sequence). The CDR3 spans 16 residues. CDR3 sequence (DNA): TGTGCCAGCAAAGCTCGGATCGACACGGACCAAGAGACCCAGTACTTC. It codes for CASKARIDTDQETQYF.

Judged by abundance, this clonotype is medium-sized (0.01 to 0.1%). The V call is TRBV5-1, the J call TRBJ2-1; unclear D gene. CDR3 length equals 18 residues. Trimming removed 0 bases at V and 6 bases at J, with 22 bases between. Germline V gene lookup returns CDR1 SGHRS and CDR2 YFSETQ. CDR3 loop: CASSLGLGYKGPINEQFF. DNA for the CDR3: TGCGCCAGCAGCTTGGGGTTGGGCTATAAGGGTCCCATCAATGAGCAGTTCTTC.